This record covers a single TCR beta chain. This record comes from a study of neoadjuvant anti-PD-1 for oral cavity cancer. Turning to the study itself: Patients without progression got a fourth dose around day 43.

TCRdb's table, derived via immunoSEQ multiplex PCR, lists solely in-frame clones and lacks some. Here the sample spans approximately 37,000 clones, about 83% being singletons. The clonotype comes from a person aged 40 to 85 with oral cavity squamous cell carcinoma. This specimen was PBMCs, taken before nivolumab (anti-PD-1) treatment.

CDR3 sequence: CSVEDGQARGYTF. The CDR3 region has the DNA TGCAGCGTTGAAGATGGACAGGCCAGGGGCTACACCTTC. The rearrangement joins TRBV29-1 to TRBJ1-2; 7 nucleotides match TRBD1. This CDR3 spans 13 amino acids. J was trimmed by 8 bases and V by 0 bases; bases with no gene match: 6. Per germline, CDR1 SQVTM and CDR2 ANQGSEA. The whole variable domain, filled in from reference TRBV29-1 and TRBJ1-2, reads SAVISQKPSRDICQRGTSLTIQCQVDSQVTMMFWYRQQPGQSLTLIATANQGSEATYESGFVIDKFPISRPNLTFSTLTVSNMSPEDSSIYLCSVEDGQARGYTFGSGTRLTVV.